These 31 T cell receptor beta chains came from one sample sequenced in a study of quantifying T cell responses using KT2 cells. At the level of the study: Reverse transcription used primers in the TCR alpha and beta constant regions.

The cDNA 3' end received a ligated oligonucleotide with a UMI. The first PCR ran 4 to 5 cycles with an equimolar RC1.1 and RC1.2 beta primer mix. MiXCR was run by TCRdb on the UMI-ligation and nested PCR reads, yielding one entry per CDR3 protein. Of 42,000 or so distinct CDR3 sequences listed, about 18% are singletons. Sample: PBMCs spiked with cells of the T cell clone KT2. These receptors were obtained from a human donor.

This clonotype was seen more than once but under ten times. The chain couples TRBV3-1 to TRBJ2-1; 7 bases agree with TRBD2. The CDR3 runs to 13 residues. Germline lookup yields CDR1 LGHDT and CDR2 YNNKEL (reference sequence). The V segment lost 4 bases and the J segment 8 bases; nucleotides outside the gene matches: 5. CDR3: CASSLREIDEQFF. The CDR3 DNA sequence: TGTGCCAGCAGCCTGCGGGAGATTGATGAGCAGTTCTTC.

The chain links TRBV7-9 to TRBJ1-2; the match to TRBD1 covers 8 bases. Germline CDR1 reads SEHNR; CDR2 reads FQNEAQ (reference sequence). The ends lost 8 bases at V and 3 bases at J; junction bases unmatched: 5. The CDR3 has 13 amino acids. The DNA for the CDR3 is TGTGCCAGCCAGGCAGGGGGCGACTATGGCTACACCTTC. This sequence encodes CASQAGGDYGYTF.

This clonotype was seen more than once but under ten times. V and J are TRBV29-1 and TRBJ1-2; weak D call: TRBD1 (5 bases). V gave up 7 bases and J gave up 0 bases, with 12 bases separating them. The CDR3 consists of 13 residues. Germline CDR1 is SQVTM and CDR2 is ANQGSEA. This chain's CDR3 is CSAFTGANYGYTF. The CDR3 DNA is TGCAGCGCCTTCACAGGAGCTAACTATGGCTACACCTTC.

The J gene is TRBJ1-1, the V gene TRBV12-3 or TRBV12-4; D is uncertain. V shed 3 bases and J shed 4 bases, with 12 bases lying between them. This CDR3 has 14 amino acids. The CDR3: CASSLEGWGTEAFF. The CDR3 coding sequence is TGTGCCAGCAGTTTGGAGGGCTGGGGCACTGAAGCTTTCTTT.

This chain links TRBV7-9 with TRBJ2-3; tentatively, D is TRBD2 (5 bases). The V gene lost 2 bases and the J gene lost 3 bases, with 18 bases spanning the gap. CDR3 length equals 17 residues. Germline V gives CDR1 SEHNR, CDR2 FQNEAQ (reference sequence). The CDR3 region is CASSLTLGSLTTDTQYF. The CDR3 nucleotides read TGTGCCAGCAGCTTAACATTGGGGAGTCTGACGACAGATACGCAGTATTTT.

This clonotype was seen only a few times. Here the CDR3 reads CASSLISGRDNEQFF. The CDR3 region has the DNA TGTGCCAGCAGCTTAATTAGCGGGAGGGACAATGAGCAGTTCTTC. This chain links TRBV7-9 with TRBJ2-1, with 11 bases aligning to TRBD2. Germline trimming cut 2 bases from V and 5 bases from J; bases unmatched to any gene: 2. CDR3 size: 15 residues. From germline, CDR1 is SEHNR and CDR2 FQNEAQ (reference sequence).

This chain uses TRBV30 with TRBJ1-2; D is undetermined. Germline V gives CDR1 GTSNPN, CDR2 SVGIG (reference sequence). The CDR3 is 14 amino acids. V was pared by 2 bases and J by 4 bases, with 14 bases between. The DNA of the CDR3 is TGTGCCTGGAGTAAAACCGATAAGCCCTATGGCTACACCTTC. It yields the protein CAWSKTDKPYGYTF.

V gene TRBV2 combines with J gene TRBJ1-4; D remains unclear. Trimming left V 4 bases short and J 0 bases short, with 6 bases between. The CDR3 contains 14 residues. Looked up from germline, CDR1 is SNHLY and CDR2 is FYNNEI. In nucleotides, the CDR3 is TGTGCCAGCAGTGGTCTTGCAACTAATGAAAAACTGTTTTTT. Its translation: CASSGLATNEKLFF. The full variable domain, with the rest looked up from reference TRBV2 and TRBJ1-4, is EPEVTQTPSHQVTQMGQEVILRCVPISNHLYFYWYRQILGQKVEFLVSFYNNEISEKSEIFDDQFSVERPDGSNFTLKIRSTKLEDSAMYFCASSGLATNEKLFFGSGTQLSVL.

This clonotype has ten or more counts. The chain links TRBV29-1 to TRBJ1-2; TRBD1 might be the D (5 bases). V gave up 3 bases and J gave up 4 bases, with 9 bases separating them. The CDR3 length is 12 residues. The germline V gene encodes CDR1 SQVTM and CDR2 ANQGSEA. The CDR3 region is CSVDREGYGYTF. The CDR3 nucleotides are TGCAGCGTTGACAGGGAAGGCTATGGCTACACCTTC. The full variable domain, in which reference TRBV29-1 and TRBJ1-2 provide the parts outside the CDR3, is SAVISQKPSRDICQRGTSLTIQCQVDSQVTMMFWYRQQPGQSLTLIATANQGSEATYESGFVIDKFPISRPNLTFSTLTVSNMSPEDSSIYLCSVDREGYGYTFGSGTRLTVV.

This clonotype has ten or more counts. The junction differs from germline at one of its ends, possibly a read error. V is TRBV20-1 and J is TRBJ2-3, with 8 bases matching TRBD2. This CDR3 contains 14 residues. Looked up from germline, CDR1 is DFQATT and CDR2 is SNEGSKA (reference sequence). In DNA, the CDR3 is TGCAGTGCGAGAGGACTAGCTGGAACAGATACGCAGTATTTT. Translating gives CSARGLAGTDTQYF.

The CDR3 here is CASSPGLAKKSEQFF. Written as DNA, the CDR3 is TGTGCCAGCAGCCCGGGACTAGCGAAGAAGAGTGAGCAGTTCTTC. The V call is TRBV7-8, the J call TRBJ2-1, with 10 bases that match TRBD2. CDR1 SGHVS and CDR2 FQNEAQ come from the germline V gene. V shed 5 bases and J 9 bases; nucleotides not matched to a gene: 10. The CDR3 has 15 amino acids.

CDR3 DNA: TGTGCCAGCAGTTTGGGCTCCAGGGGGGCTACAGTGGAGTTCTTC. It translates to CASSLGSRGATVEFF. This chain links TRBV12-3 or TRBV12-4 with TRBJ2-1; perhaps TRBD1 as D (7 bases). Trimming stripped 3 bases from V and 14 bases from J, with 23 bases between. This CDR3 contains 15 residues.

There are many counts of this clonotype. This chain uses TRBV15 with TRBJ2-5; a possible D gene is TRBD2 (6 bases). V was cut by 3 bases and J by 0 bases, with 17 bases left in between. From germline, CDR1 is LNHNV and CDR2 YYDKDF (reference sequence). The CDR3 has 17 amino acids. CDR3 nucleotides: TGTGCCACCAGCAGGGGTTTCCTAGCGCCGTACCAAGAGACCCAGTACTTC. Its protein product is CATSRGFLAPYQETQYF.

In this sample, this clonotype turned up a few times. This rearrangement joins TRBV7-8 to TRBJ2-1, with 14 bases that match TRBD2. The CDR3 totals 21 residues. Germline V gene lookup returns CDR1 SGHVS and CDR2 FQNEAQ. V trimming: 5 bases; J trimming: 5 bases; junction bases outside the gene matches: 20. The CDR3 DNA reads TGTGCCAGCAGCGGAGGGGTATCAGGACTAGCGGGAGGATTTCCGCACAATGAGCAGTTCTTC. This codes for CASSGGVSGLAGGFPHNEQFF.

V gene TRBV12-3 or TRBV12-4 combines with J gene TRBJ1-1; D gene unclear. The CDR3 sequence is 17 residues long. Trimming shortened V by 6 bases and J by 0 bases, and 20 bases separated the two germline ends. CDR3 coding DNA: TGTGCCAGCAGCAACTTCTTTACAGCCGACCTGAACACTGAAGCTTTCTTT. Its translation is CASSNFFTADLNTEAFF.

In its sample, this clonotype was seen many times. The gene calls are TRBV5-1 and TRBJ2-7, with D possibly being TRBD2 (5 bases). This CDR3 contains 15 residues. In germline, CDR1 is SGHRS, CDR2 YFSETQ. The ends were cut back, 2 bases at V and 3 bases at J, with 15 bases in the middle. The CDR3 protein is CASSFGDSSVYEQYF. DNA of the CDR3: TGCGCCAGCAGCTTCGGGGATTCTAGTGTCTACGAGCAGTACTTC.

V usage is TRBV11-2 and J usage is TRBJ1-2; a weak D match, TRBD1 (5 bases). This CDR3 comprises 15 residues. Germline V CDR1 and CDR2: SGHAT, FQNNGV. The V and J ends lost 4 bases and 8 bases respectively, with 20 bases between them. The CDR3 DNA sequence: TGTGCCAGCAGCTCTCAGTCCGGGGCGCGCTTAGGCTACACCTTC. This codes for CASSSQSGARLGYTF.

This chain uses TRBV14 with TRBJ1-1; a possible D gene is TRBD1 (5 bases). The germline V and J ends were trimmed by 4 bases and 0 bases, with 9 bases remaining between them. The CDR3 is 14 amino acids. CDR1 SGHDN and CDR2 FVKESK come from the germline V gene. CDR3: CASSLLGVNTEAFF. For the CDR3, the DNA is TGTGCCAGCAGCCTTTTGGGGGTGAACACTGAAGCTTTCTTT.

This clonotype has only a few counts. The rearrangement joins TRBV18 to TRBJ2-7, with TRBD2 identical over 7 bases. The CDR3 consists of 17 residues. CDR1 and CDR2 from the germline V gene are KGHSH and LQKENI. Trimming cost V 2 bases and J 2 bases; bases outside gene matches: 12. This CDR3 is CASSPAIRGRDAYEQYF. For the CDR3, the DNA is TGTGCCAGCTCACCAGCGATAAGAGGGAGGGATGCCTACGAGCAGTACTTC.

This clonotype was seen more than once but under ten times. V usage is TRBV20-1 and J usage is TRBJ2-3; 11 nucleotides agree with TRBD2. The junction had 13 bases not matched to a gene; V was cut back by 6 bases and J by 2 bases. Germline CDR1 and CDR2: DFQATT and SNEGSKA (reference sequence). This CDR3 comprises 17 residues. CDR3 region: CSAPGGLAGGSTDTQYF. In nucleotides, the CDR3 is TGCAGTGCACCCGGGGGGCTAGCGGGAGGTTCCACAGATACGCAGTATTTT.

V is TRBV12-3 or TRBV12-4 and J is TRBJ1-1, with 8 bases lining up with TRBD1. This CDR3 is 16 amino acids long. With 6 bases clipped from V and 3 bases from J, the junction kept 12 bases outside the gene matches. DNA of the CDR3: TGTGCCAGCAGGGGACAGGTAGGGACTGGGGACACTGAAGCTTTCTTT. It encodes CASRGQVGTGDTEAFF.

This clonotype was seen a few times. The rearrangement joins TRBV4-2 to TRBJ1-2; D gene uncertain. The CDR3 totals 14 residues. Trimming pared 4 bases from V and 2 bases from J, leaving 11 bases between. Germline loops: CDR1 LGHNA, CDR2 YNFKEQ. CDR3 loop: CASSRDRINYGYTF. The CDR3 DNA is TGTGCCAGCAGCCGCGACCGGATCAACTATGGCTACACCTTC.

This clonotype was counted at least ten times. The genes are TRBV7-9 and TRBJ1-1, with D hard to call. Trimming left V 4 bases short and J 0 bases short, with 6 bases between. This CDR3 spans 13 amino acids. Germline lookup yields CDR1 SEHNR and CDR2 FQNEAQ (reference sequence). The CDR3 DNA is TGTGCCAGCAGCTCAACGGTGAACACTGAAGCTTTCTTT. Translation gives CASSSTVNTEAFF.

The chain carries TRBV3-1 and TRBJ2-3; 8 bases are shared with TRBD2. V shed 3 bases and J 5 bases; nucleotides not matched to a gene: 7. CDR3 length: 15 amino acids. Germline CDR1 LGHDT, CDR2 YNNKEL (reference sequence). The CDR3 DNA sequence: TGTGCCAGCAGCCAGGCTAGCGGGCCGGGAGATACGCAGTATTTT. Its translation is CASSQASGPGDTQYF.

The CDR3 DNA is TGTGCCAGCAGCCGAGCGGAGAACCAAGAGACCCAGTACTTC. It translates to CASSRAENQETQYF. V is TRBV3-1 and J is TRBJ2-5; tentative D call: TRBD2 (5 bases). The CDR3 has 14 amino acids. Germline-derived CDR1 and CDR2 are LGHDT and YNNKEL (reference sequence). V lost 4 bases and J lost 0, with 9 bases in between.

This clonotype was recorded many times. The chain recombines TRBV18 with TRBJ1-1; no clear D gene. The V end lost 6 bases, the J end lost 1 base, and 12 bases lay between the germline ends. The germline V gene encodes CDR1 KGHSH and CDR2 LQKENI. The CDR3 is 14 amino acids. The CDR3 is CASSRGQENTEAFF. CDR3 DNA: TGTGCCAGCTCTCGCGGGCAGGAGAACACTGAAGCTTTCTTT.

The chain combines TRBV6-5 with TRBJ2-3; TRBD2 is a possible D gene (6 bases). The length of the CDR3 is 13 residues. Looked up from germline, CDR1 is MNHEY and CDR2 is SVGAGI. V was cut by 7 bases and J by 0 bases, with 8 bases left in between. The chain's CDR3 is CASKRGSTDTQYF. The CDR3, as DNA: TGTGCCAGCAAACGGGGGAGCACAGATACGCAGTATTTT.

This rearrangement joins TRBV19 to TRBJ2-1; 10 bases align to TRBD2. Per germline, CDR1 LNHDA and CDR2 SQIVND (reference sequence). Losses at the gene ends were 7 bases for V and 9 bases for J; bases not matched to a gene: 6. The length of the CDR3 is 13 residues. The CDR3 DNA follows: TGTGCCAGTACTAGCGGGAGCCTTCGTGAGCAGTTCTTC. It encodes CASTSGSLREQFF. The full variable domain, in which reference TRBV19 and TRBJ2-1 provide the parts outside the CDR3, is DGGITQSPKYLFRKEGQNVTLSCEQNLNHDAMYWYRQDPGQGLRLIYYSQIVNDFQKGDIAEGYSVSREKKESFPLTVTSAQKNPTAFYLCASTSGSLREQFFGPGTRLTVL.

The V gene is TRBV2, the J gene TRBJ1-5; D is ambiguous. CDR1 is SNHLY, CDR2 FYNNEI, per germline. Trimming removed 3 bases from V and 1 base from J, with 7 bases in between. This CDR3 is 14 amino acids long. The CDR3 DNA reads TGTGCCAGCAGTGACCTAAGGAGCAATCAGCCCCAGCATTTT. It yields the protein CASSDLRSNQPQHF.

A few counts support this clonotype. The CDR3, as DNA: TGTGCCAGCAGTGACCCCCATCTGCGCGGGAGGGCCGTAAGCGACAATGAGCAGTTCTTC. This gives the protein CASSDPHLRGRAVSDNEQFF. The J gene is TRBJ2-1, the V gene TRBV6-4; 9 nucleotides align to TRBD2. The V gene's germline CDR1 is MRHNA and CDR2 SNTAGT. The J segment lost 5 bases and the V segment lost 2 bases, leaving 19 bases of the junction unmatched. The CDR3 sequence is 20 residues long.

In its sample, this clonotype was seen once. CDR3 region: CSAGGLTQGVSGNTIYF. Written as DNA, the CDR3 is TGCAGTGCTGGTGGGTTGACACAGGGGGTTTCTGGAAACACCATATATTTT. J is TRBJ1-3 and V is TRBV20-1; 8 bases agree with TRBD1. J lost 1 base, V lost 5 bases, and 13 bases had no gene match. CDR3 length: 17 amino acids. Germline assignment: CDR1 DFQATT and CDR2 SNEGSKA (reference sequence).